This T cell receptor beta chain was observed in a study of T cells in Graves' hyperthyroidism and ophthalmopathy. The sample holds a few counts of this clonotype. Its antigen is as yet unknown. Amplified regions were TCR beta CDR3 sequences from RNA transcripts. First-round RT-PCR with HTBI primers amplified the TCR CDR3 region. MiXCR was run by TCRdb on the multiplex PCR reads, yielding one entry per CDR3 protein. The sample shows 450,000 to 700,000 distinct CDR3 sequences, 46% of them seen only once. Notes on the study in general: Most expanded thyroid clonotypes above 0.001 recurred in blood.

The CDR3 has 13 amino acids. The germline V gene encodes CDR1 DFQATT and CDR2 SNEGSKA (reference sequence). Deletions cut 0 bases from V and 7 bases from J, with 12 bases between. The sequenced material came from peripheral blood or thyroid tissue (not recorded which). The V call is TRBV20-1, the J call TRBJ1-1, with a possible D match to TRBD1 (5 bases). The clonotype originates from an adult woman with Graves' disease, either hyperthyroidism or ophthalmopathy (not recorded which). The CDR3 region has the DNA TGCAGTGCTAGAGATGCCCGACAGATTGAAGCTTTCTTT. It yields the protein CSARDARQIEAFF.